This is a list of T cell receptor beta chains from one sample in a study of Ad26.COV2.S vaccination and SARS-CoV-2 variants. Profiling relied on immunoSEQ multiplex PCR, and the TCRdb table lists in-frame clones only, not all of them. The sample contains about 480,000 clones, approximately 90% of which appear only once. The sequencing here drew on peripheral blood, taken in a trial of Ad26.COV2.S vaccine versus placebo. Receptors were obtained from a person aged 18-65 years who received the Ad26.COV2.S COVID-19 vaccine or a placebo. The CDR3 runs from the conserved cysteine through the conserved F or W. The order of the fields is D gene, V gene, J gene, CDR3 length, clone size, CDR3 protein, CDR3 DNA. D genes are given only for firm matches. Rows give clone size only sometimes, using once, few, many, or a class for an expanded clone.

d_call: .; v_call: TRBV7-2; j_call: TRBJ2-2; cdr3_length: 14; clone_size: few; cdr3_aa: CASSSSGNTGELFF; cdr3_nt: TGTGCCAGCAGCTCCAGCGGAAACACCGGGGAGCTGTTTTTT
d_call: .; v_call: TRBV27; j_call: TRBJ1-1; cdr3_length: 13; clone_size: few; cdr3_aa: CASSLMANTEAFF; cdr3_nt: TGTGCCAGCAGTTTAATGGCGAACACTGAAGCTTTCTTT
d_call: .; v_call: TRBV4-2; j_call: TRBJ2-7; cdr3_length: 12; clone_size: .; cdr3_aa: CASSQVGNEQYF; cdr3_nt: TGTGCCAGCAGCCAAGTTGGGAACGAGCAGTACTTC
d_call: .; v_call: TRBV5-1; j_call: TRBJ2-2; cdr3_length: 15; clone_size: .; cdr3_aa: CASSSAPRRAGELFF; cdr3_nt: .
d_call: .; v_call: TRBV5-4; j_call: TRBJ2-2; cdr3_length: 17; clone_size: .; cdr3_aa: CASSPRSLWGRGRELFF; cdr3_nt: TGTGCCAGCAGTCCCCGAAGTCTCTGGGGGAGAGGCAGGGAGCTGTTTTTT
d_call: TRBD1; v_call: TRBV24-1; j_call: TRBJ2-3; cdr3_length: 17; clone_size: .; cdr3_aa: CATSEPGQGPTSDTQYF; cdr3_nt: TGTGCCACCAGTGAACCTGGACAGGGGCCCACCTCAGATACGCAGTATTTT
d_call: .; v_call: TRBV28; j_call: TRBJ1-5; cdr3_length: 23; clone_size: .; cdr3_aa: CASSLYWLPFARGQQISNQPQHF; cdr3_nt: TGTGCCAGCAGTTTATATTGGCTTCCGTTTGCGCGGGGTCAACAAATTAGCAATCAGCCCCAGCATTTT
d_call: .; v_call: TRBV7-9; j_call: TRBJ1-1; cdr3_length: 15; clone_size: .; cdr3_aa: CASSLHGGLNTEAFF; cdr3_nt: TGTGCCAGCAGCTTACACGGTGGCCTGAACACTGAAGCTTTCTTT
d_call: .; v_call: TRBV3-1/TRBV3-2; j_call: TRBJ1-6; cdr3_length: 15; clone_size: .; cdr3_aa: CASSPTMGSNSPLHF; cdr3_nt: TGTGCCAGCAGCCCGACCATGGGGTCGAATTCACCCCTCCACTTT
d_call: .; v_call: TRBV15; j_call: TRBJ1-3; cdr3_length: 12; clone_size: .; cdr3_aa: CATGVSGNTIYF; cdr3_nt: TGTGCCACCGGGGTGAGCGGAAACACCATATATTTT
d_call: .; v_call: TRBV6-1; j_call: TRBJ2-3; cdr3_length: 12; clone_size: .; cdr3_aa: CASSDLKRTQYF; cdr3_nt: TGTGCCAGCAGTGATCTGAAGCGGACGCAGTATTTT
d_call: .; v_call: TRBV6-5; j_call: TRBJ2-7; cdr3_length: 12; clone_size: .; cdr3_aa: CASSHTGGEQYF; cdr3_nt: TGTGCCAGCAGCCACACCGGGGGCGAGCAGTACTTC
d_call: .; v_call: TRBV6-6; j_call: TRBJ2-3; cdr3_length: 12; clone_size: .; cdr3_aa: CASSRKENTQYF; cdr3_nt: TGTGCCAGCAGCCGGAAGGAAAATACGCAGTATTTT
d_call: TRBD1; v_call: TRBV18; j_call: TRBJ1-1; cdr3_length: 14; clone_size: .; cdr3_aa: CASSPLQGNGEAFF; cdr3_nt: TGTGCCAGCTCACCGCTACAGGGGAATGGTGAAGCTTTCTTT
d_call: .; v_call: TRBV10-3; j_call: TRBJ2-7; cdr3_length: 13; clone_size: .; cdr3_aa: CAISETAPGEQYF; cdr3_nt: TGTGCCATCAGTGAGACAGCTCCGGGGGAGCAGTACTTC
d_call: TRBD1; v_call: TRBV13; j_call: TRBJ2-7; cdr3_length: 14; clone_size: once; cdr3_aa: CASSRTDRAYEQYF; cdr3_nt: TGTGCCAGCAGCCGAACGGACAGGGCCTACGAGCAGTACTTC
d_call: .; v_call: TRBV14; j_call: TRBJ1-2; cdr3_length: 14; clone_size: .; cdr3_aa: CASSQAQWGFPHFF; cdr3_nt: TGTGCCAGCAGCCAAGCTCAATGGGGGTTTCCACACTTCTTC
d_call: .; v_call: TRBV28; j_call: TRBJ2-7; cdr3_length: 12; clone_size: few; cdr3_aa: CASSLGPNGFLF; cdr3_nt: TGTGCCAGCAGTTTGGGGCCAAACGGGTTTCTATTC
d_call: TRBD1; v_call: TRBV30; j_call: TRBJ1-5; cdr3_length: 13; clone_size: .; cdr3_aa: CAWTTGDNQPQHF; cdr3_nt: TGTGCCTGGACGACAGGGGATAATCAGCCCCAGCATTTT
d_call: .; v_call: TRBV3-1/TRBV3-2; j_call: TRBJ1-1; cdr3_length: 14; clone_size: .; cdr3_aa: CASSYRVLGTEAFF; cdr3_nt: TGTGCCAGCAGTTACAGGGTTCTAGGCACTGAAGCTTTCTTT
d_call: TRBD1; v_call: TRBV15; j_call: TRBJ2-7; cdr3_length: 15; clone_size: .; cdr3_aa: CATSSSGTGGYEQYF; cdr3_nt: TGTGCCACCAGCAGCTCCGGGACAGGGGGCTACGAGCAGTACTTC
d_call: .; v_call: TRBV7-2; j_call: TRBJ2-2; cdr3_length: 18; clone_size: .; cdr3_aa: CASSSPRQPSMNTGELFF; cdr3_nt: TGTGCCAGCAGCTCACCCCGCCAGCCCTCAATGAACACCGGGGAGCTGTTTTTT
d_call: TRBD1; v_call: TRBV25-1; j_call: TRBJ1-5; cdr3_length: 14; clone_size: once; cdr3_aa: CASSEWDRDQPQHF; cdr3_nt: TGTGCCAGCAGTGAATGGGACAGGGATCAGCCCCAGCATTTT
d_call: TRBD1; v_call: TRBV6-2/TRBV6-3; j_call: TRBJ1-6; cdr3_length: 12; clone_size: .; cdr3_aa: CASSNIQGMWHF; cdr3_nt: TGTGCCAGCAGCAATATACAGGGGATGTGGCACTTT
d_call: .; v_call: TRBV30; j_call: TRBJ2-2; cdr3_length: 16; clone_size: .; cdr3_aa: CACPWGGDRSGRELFF; cdr3_nt: TGTGCCTGCCCGTGGGGGGGAGACAGGTCCGGGAGGGAGCTGTTTTTT
d_call: .; v_call: TRBV4-3; j_call: TRBJ2-1; cdr3_length: 15; clone_size: .; cdr3_aa: CASSQDPQPANEQFF; cdr3_nt: TGCGCCAGCAGCCAAGATCCCCAGCCCGCCAATGAGCAGTTCTTC
d_call: .; v_call: TRBV27; j_call: TRBJ2-7; cdr3_length: 14; clone_size: .; cdr3_aa: CASSLWAGYYEQYF; cdr3_nt: TGTGCCAGCAGTTTATGGGCCGGATACTACGAGCAGTACTTC
d_call: .; v_call: TRBV14; j_call: TRBJ2-7; cdr3_length: 14; clone_size: many; cdr3_aa: CASSQRDGSYEQYF; cdr3_nt: TGTGCCAGCAGCCAGAGGGACGGATCCTACGAGCAGTACTTC
d_call: .; v_call: TRBV9; j_call: TRBJ2-1; cdr3_length: 12; clone_size: .; cdr3_aa: CASSGRRSGQFF; cdr3_nt: TGTGCCAGCAGCGGACGGAGGAGTGGGCAGTTCTTC
d_call: TRBD2; v_call: TRBV29-1; j_call: TRBJ2-1; cdr3_length: 15; clone_size: .; cdr3_aa: CSVGGTSGTYNEQFF; cdr3_nt: TGCAGCGTTGGGGGGACTAGCGGGACTTACAATGAGCAGTTCTTC
d_call: .; v_call: TRBV14; j_call: TRBJ1-3; cdr3_length: 15; clone_size: few; cdr3_aa: CASSRDPDSGNTIYF; cdr3_nt: TGTGCCAGCAGCCGTGACCCCGACTCTGGAAACACCATATATTTT
d_call: TRBD1; v_call: TRBV27; j_call: TRBJ1-3; cdr3_length: 18; clone_size: once; cdr3_aa: CASSLWGPTGPSGNTIYF; cdr3_nt: TGTGCCAGCAGTTTATGGGGACCGACAGGGCCCTCTGGAAACACCATATATTTT
d_call: .; v_call: TRBV29-1; j_call: TRBJ2-3; cdr3_length: 13; clone_size: .; cdr3_aa: CSVGGKVTDTQYF; cdr3_nt: TGCAGCGTTGGAGGGAAAGTGACAGATACGCAGTATTTT